Given below is one TCR beta chain in context. No antigen is known for it. V lost 10 bases, J lost 8 bases, and 14 bases lay in between. CDR3 size: 11 residues. Germline CDR1 reads MNHNS; CDR2 reads SASEGT. This sample stems from a study of cytomegalovirus exposure and HLA in healthy donors. PCR amplification relied on 60 Vbeta primers (plus 13 Jbeta primers). Data came from immunoSEQ multiplex PCR; TCRdb stores just in-frame clones and leaves some out. In the table there are over 80,000 clones, approximately 71% of which are singletons. Broader study findings: An analysis was carried out at a later point. It showed that HLA-associated TCR beta chains were more clonally expanded than equally common non-associated chains. Within the data, a cluster of highly shared sequence variants was likely a sequencing artifact.

This TCR derives from a woman between 18 and 29 years old in good health and CMV-seropositive. The rearrangement uses TRBV6-1 and TRBJ1-2, with a weak D call TRBD1 (5 bases). The sequenced sample was PBMCs. CDR3 nucleotide sequence: TGTGCCACCATGGACACTCTAGGCTACACCTTC. This translates into CATMDTLGYTF.